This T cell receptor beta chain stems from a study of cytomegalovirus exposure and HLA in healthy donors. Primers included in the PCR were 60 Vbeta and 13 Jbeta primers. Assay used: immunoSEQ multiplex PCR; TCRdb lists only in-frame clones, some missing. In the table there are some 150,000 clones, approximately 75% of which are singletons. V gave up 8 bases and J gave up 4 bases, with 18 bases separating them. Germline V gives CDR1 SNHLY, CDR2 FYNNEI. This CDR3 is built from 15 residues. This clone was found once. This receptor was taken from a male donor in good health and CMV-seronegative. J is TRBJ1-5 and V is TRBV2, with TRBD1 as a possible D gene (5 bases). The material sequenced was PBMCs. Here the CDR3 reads CASGGLSRVNQPQHF. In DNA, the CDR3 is TGTGCCAGCGGGGGACTCTCAAGGGTGAATCAGCCCCAGCATTTT.